This T cell receptor (beta chain) was sequenced for a study of neurological immune-mediated disorders. After removal of 4 bases from V and 2 bases from J, the junction contained 11 bases not matched to a gene. CDR1 SQVTM and CDR2 ANQGSEA come from the germline V gene. The CDR3 is 17 amino acids. The cDNA was synthesized by 5'RACE incorporating 10-nucleotide random UMIs. TCRdb re-analysed the 5' RACE reads in MiXCR, keeping a single row per CDR3 protein. Of 15,000 or so distinct CDR3 sequences in the sample, 13% were seen once. This clonotype came up many times. Sequenced input: CD8+ T cells from blood. The receptor was derived from a female donor with HTLV-1-associated myelopathy (HAM/TSP). The chain is built from TRBV29-1 and TRBJ2-4; 10 bases agree with TRBD1. The DNA of the CDR3 is TGCAGCGTTGGGGGGTGGGGACAGGGGATATCCAAAAACATTCAGTACTTC. It encodes CSVGGWGQGISKNIQYF.